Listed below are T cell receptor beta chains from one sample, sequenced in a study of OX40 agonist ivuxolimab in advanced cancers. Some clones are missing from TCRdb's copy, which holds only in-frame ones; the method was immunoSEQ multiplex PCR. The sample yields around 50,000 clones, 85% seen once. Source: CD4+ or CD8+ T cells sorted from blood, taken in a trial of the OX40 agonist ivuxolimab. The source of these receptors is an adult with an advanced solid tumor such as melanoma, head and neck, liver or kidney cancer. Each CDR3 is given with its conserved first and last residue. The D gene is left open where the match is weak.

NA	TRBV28	CASSSIVRGSPNTGELFF
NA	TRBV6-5	CATQGVGGLVEAFF
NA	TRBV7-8	CASTRTVGAGTGELFF
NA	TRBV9	CASSPSAAHEQYF
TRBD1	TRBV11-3	CASPHPPPGRGREAFF
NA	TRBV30	CAWSVPEKEETQYF
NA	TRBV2	CASGGGLGTDTQYF
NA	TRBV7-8	CASSQARLLRETQYF
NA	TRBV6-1	CASSEGRLTYGYTF
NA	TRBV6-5	CASSYTTGELFF
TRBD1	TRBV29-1	CSVEENRPWDRGLTEQYF
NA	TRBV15	CATSRNLLDREENIQYF
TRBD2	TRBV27	CASKSGLAGRKQYF
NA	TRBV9	CASSVGGGTYEQYF
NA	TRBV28	CASSLQESLGTDTQYF
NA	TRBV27	CATRGQSKYNEQFF
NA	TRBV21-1	CASSKWGRQNTEAFF
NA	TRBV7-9	CASSLAPVSEQFF
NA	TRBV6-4	CASSERDPDLNQPQHF
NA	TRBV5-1	CASSPGGWGTTNEKLFF
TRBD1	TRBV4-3	CASSQDSAGGIQETQYF
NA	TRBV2	CASSEVASTDTQYF
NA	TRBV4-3	CASSQALWTNEAFF